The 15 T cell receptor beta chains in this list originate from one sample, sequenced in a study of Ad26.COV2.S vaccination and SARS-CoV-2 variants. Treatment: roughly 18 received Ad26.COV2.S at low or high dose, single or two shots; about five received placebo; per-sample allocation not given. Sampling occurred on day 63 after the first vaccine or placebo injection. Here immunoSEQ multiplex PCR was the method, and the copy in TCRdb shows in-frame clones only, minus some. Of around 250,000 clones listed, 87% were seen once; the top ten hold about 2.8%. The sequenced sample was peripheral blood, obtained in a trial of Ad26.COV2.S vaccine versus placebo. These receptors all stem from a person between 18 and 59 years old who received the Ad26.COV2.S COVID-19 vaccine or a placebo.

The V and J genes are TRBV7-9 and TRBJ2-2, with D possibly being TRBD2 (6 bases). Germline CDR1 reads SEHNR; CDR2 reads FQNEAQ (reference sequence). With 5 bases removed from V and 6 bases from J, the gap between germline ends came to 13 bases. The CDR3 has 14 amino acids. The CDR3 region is CASSPRLEAGELFF. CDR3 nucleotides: TGTGCCAGCAGCCCCAGACTAGAAGCCGGGGAGCTGTTTTTT.

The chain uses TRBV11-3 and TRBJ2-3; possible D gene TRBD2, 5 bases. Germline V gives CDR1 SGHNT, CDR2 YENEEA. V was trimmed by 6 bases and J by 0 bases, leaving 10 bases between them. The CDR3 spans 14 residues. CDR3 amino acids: CASSPGISTDTQYF. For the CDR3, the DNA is TGTGCCAGCAGTCCGGGAATCAGCACAGATACGCAGTATTTT.

CDR3 DNA: TGTGCCAGCAGTAAGATCGAAACCGGGGAGCTGTTTTTT. Its translation: CASSKIETGELFF. This chain joins TRBV2 and TRBJ2-2; D gene unclear. V was pared by 5 bases and J by 5 bases, with 9 bases between. The germline CDR1 and CDR2 sequences are SNHLY and FYNNEI. The CDR3 is made up of 13 amino acids.

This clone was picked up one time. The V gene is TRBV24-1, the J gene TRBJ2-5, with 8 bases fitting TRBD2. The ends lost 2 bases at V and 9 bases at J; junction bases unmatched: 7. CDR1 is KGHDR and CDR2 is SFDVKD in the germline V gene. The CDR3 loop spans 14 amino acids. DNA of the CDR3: TGTGCCACCAGTGATTCCGGGAGGGGCCAGTCCCAGTACTTC. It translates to CATSDSGRGQSQYF.

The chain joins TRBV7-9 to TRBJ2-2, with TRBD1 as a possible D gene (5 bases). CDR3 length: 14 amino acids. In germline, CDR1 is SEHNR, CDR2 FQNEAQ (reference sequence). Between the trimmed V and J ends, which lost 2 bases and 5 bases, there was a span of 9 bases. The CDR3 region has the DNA TGTGCCAGCAGCTTAAACGCAGGGACCGGGGAGCTGTTTTTT. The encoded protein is CASSLNAGTGELFF.

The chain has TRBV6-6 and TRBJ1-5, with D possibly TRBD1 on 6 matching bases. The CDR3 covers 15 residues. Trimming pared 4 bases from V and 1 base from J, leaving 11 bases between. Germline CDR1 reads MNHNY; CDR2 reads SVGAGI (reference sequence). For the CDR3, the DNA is TGTGCCAGCAGTTCCCCGGGACAAAGCAATCAGCCCCAGCATTTT. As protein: CASSSPGQSNQPQHF.

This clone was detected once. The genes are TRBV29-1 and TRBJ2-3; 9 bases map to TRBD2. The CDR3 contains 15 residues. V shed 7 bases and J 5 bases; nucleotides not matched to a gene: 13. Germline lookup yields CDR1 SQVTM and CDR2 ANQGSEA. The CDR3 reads CSGVAGGRAIDTQYF. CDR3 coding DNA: TGCAGCGGCGTAGCGGGCGGGAGGGCCATAGATACGCAGTATTTT.

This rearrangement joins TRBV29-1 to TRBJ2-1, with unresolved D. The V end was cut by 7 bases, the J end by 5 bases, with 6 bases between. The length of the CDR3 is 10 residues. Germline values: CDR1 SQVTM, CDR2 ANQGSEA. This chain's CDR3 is CSAVHNEQFF. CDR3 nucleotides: TGCAGCGCCGTACACAATGAGCAGTTCTTC.

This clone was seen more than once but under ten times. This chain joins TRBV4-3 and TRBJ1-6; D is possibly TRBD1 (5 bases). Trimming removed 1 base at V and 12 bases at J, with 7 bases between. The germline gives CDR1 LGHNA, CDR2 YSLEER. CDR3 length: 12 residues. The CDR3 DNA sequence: TGCGCCAGCAGCCAAGGGGGGGGACCCCTCCACTTT. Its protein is CASSQGGGPLHF.

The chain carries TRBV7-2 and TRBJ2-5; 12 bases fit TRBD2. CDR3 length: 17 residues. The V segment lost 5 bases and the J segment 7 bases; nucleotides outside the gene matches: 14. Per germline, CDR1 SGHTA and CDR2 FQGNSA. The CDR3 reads CASSQASSGGVAGTQYF. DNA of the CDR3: TGTGCCAGCAGCCAGGCATCTAGCGGGGGGGTTGCGGGGACCCAGTACTTC.

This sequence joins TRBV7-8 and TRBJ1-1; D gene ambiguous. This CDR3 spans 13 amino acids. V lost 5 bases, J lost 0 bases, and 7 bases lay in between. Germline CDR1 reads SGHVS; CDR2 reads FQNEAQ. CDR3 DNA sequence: TGTGCCAGCAGCCCTTTTATGAACACTGAAGCTTTCTTT. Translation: CASSPFMNTEAFF.

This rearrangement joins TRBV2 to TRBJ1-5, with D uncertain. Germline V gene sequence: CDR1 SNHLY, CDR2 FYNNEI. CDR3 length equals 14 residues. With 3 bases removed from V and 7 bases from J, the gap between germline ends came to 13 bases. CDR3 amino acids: CASSDQRFNQPQHF. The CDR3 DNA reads TGTGCCAGCAGTGACCAAAGGTTCAACCAGCCCCAGCATTTT.

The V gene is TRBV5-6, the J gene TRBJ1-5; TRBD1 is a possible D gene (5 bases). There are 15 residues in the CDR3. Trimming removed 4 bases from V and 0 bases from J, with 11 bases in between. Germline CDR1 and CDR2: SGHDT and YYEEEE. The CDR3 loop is CASSTGGVSNQPQHF. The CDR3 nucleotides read TGTGCCAGCAGCACCGGGGGGGTTAGCAATCAGCCCCAGCATTTT.

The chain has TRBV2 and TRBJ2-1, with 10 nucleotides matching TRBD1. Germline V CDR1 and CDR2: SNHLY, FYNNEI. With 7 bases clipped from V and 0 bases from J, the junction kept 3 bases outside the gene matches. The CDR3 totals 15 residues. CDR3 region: CASIDRGPSYNEQFF. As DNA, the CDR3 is TGTGCCAGCATTGACAGGGGGCCCTCCTACAATGAGCAGTTCTTC.

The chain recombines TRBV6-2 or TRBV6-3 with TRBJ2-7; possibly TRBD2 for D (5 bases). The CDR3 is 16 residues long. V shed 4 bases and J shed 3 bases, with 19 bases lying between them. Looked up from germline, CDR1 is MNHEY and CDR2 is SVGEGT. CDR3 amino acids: CASSSLTGKRYYEQYF. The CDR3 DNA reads TGTGCCAGCAGTTCACTTACCGGGAAACGGTACTACGAGCAGTACTTC.